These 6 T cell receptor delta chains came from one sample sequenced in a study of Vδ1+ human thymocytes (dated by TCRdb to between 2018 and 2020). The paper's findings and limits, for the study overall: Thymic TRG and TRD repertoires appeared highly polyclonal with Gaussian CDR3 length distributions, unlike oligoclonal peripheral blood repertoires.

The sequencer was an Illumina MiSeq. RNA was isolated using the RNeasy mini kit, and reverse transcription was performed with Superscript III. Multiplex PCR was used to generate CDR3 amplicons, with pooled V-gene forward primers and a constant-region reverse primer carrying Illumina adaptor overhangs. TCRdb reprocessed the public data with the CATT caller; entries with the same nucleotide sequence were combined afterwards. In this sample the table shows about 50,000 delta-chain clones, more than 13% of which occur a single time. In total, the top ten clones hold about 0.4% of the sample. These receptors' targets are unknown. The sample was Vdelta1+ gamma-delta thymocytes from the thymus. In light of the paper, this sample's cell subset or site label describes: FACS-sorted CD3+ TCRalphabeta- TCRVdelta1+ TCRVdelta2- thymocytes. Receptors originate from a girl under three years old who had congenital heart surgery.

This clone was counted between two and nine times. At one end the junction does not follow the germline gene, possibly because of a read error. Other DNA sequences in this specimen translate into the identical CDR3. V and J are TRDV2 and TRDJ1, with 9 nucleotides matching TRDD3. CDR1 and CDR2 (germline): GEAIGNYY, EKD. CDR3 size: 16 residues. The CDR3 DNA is TGTGCCTGTGACTCCCCCCTACTGGGGGAGCCCGGTGGACTCATCTTC. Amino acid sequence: CACDSPLLGEPGGLIF.

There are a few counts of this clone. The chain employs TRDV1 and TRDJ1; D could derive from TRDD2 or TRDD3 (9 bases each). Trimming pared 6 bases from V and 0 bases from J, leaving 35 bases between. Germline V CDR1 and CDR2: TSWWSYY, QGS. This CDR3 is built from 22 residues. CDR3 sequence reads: CALGDKWAFLLGETTYTDKLIF. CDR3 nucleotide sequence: TGTGCTCTTGGTGACAAGTGGGCCTTCCTACTGGGGGAGACGACATACACCGATAAACTCATCTTT.

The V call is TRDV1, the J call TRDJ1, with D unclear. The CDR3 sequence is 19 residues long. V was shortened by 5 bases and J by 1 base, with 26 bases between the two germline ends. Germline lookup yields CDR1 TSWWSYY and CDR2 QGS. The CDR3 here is CALGYPRVRPAKGTDKLIF. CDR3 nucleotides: TGTGCTCTTGGGTACCCTAGGGTACGACCTGCTAAGGGCACCGATAAACTCATCTTT.

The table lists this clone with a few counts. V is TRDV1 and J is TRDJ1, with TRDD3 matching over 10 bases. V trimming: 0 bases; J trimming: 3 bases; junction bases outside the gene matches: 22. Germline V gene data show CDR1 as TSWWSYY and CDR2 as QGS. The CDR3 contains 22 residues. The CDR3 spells CALGELPRGPTYWGIGPDKLIF. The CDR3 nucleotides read TGTGCTCTTGGGGAACTTCCCCGGGGGCCTACTTACTGGGGGATTGGCCCCGATAAACTCATCTTT.

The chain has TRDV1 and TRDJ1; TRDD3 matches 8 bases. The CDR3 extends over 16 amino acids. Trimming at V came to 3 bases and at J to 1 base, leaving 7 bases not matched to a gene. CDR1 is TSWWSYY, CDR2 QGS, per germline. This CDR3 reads CALGEILGAFTDKLIF. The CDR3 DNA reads TGTGCTCTTGGGGAGATACTGGGGGCCTTCACCGATAAACTCATCTTT.

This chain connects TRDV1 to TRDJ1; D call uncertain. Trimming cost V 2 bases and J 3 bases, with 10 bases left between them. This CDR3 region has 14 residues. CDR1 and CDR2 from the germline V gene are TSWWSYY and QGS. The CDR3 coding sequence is TGTGCTCTTGGGGAAACCCCTGACGCCGATAAACTCATCTTT. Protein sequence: CALGETPDADKLIF.